This T cell receptor beta chain is from a study of T cells in Graves' hyperthyroidism and ophthalmopathy. Germline V lookup: CDR1 MDHEN, CDR2 SYDVKM. V gave up 7 bases and J gave up 2 bases, with 6 bases separating them. CDR3 size: 12 residues. RNA transcripts served as the template for amplifying TCR beta CDR3 regions. The primer set for the first-round RT-PCR of the TCR CDR3 was HTBI. TCRdb analysed the multiplex PCR reads with MiXCR anew, one entry per CDR3 protein. The repertoire holds about 360,000 distinct CDR3 sequences, with roughly an eighth as singletons. This clonotype appeared many times. The V call is TRBV28, the J call TRBJ1-3; no definite D call. The sample consisted of blood. The clonotype originates from a woman under 30 with Graves' hyperthyroidism. The CDR3: CASNGAGNTIYF. Here the CDR3 DNA reads TGTGCCAGCAATGGGGCTGGAAACACCATATATTTT.